Sequencing of this TCR beta chain was carried out in a study of monozygotic twins with inflammatory bowel disease. Germline V gene sequence: CDR1 MDHEN, CDR2 SYDVKM. CDR3 length: 14 amino acids. One entry per CDR3 protein, without DNA, is what TCRdb gives after re-calling the 5' RACE reads. The sample has about 110,000 distinct CDR3 sequences. This clonotype originated in a human donor with ulcerative colitis or Crohn's disease, or a healthy co-twin of an affected twin (not recorded which). The V call is TRBV28, the J call TRBJ1-1; TCRdb's assignment of TRBD1 cannot be checked, as there is no DNA. The sample comprised blood. CDR3 sequence reads: CASSGGGANTEAFF.